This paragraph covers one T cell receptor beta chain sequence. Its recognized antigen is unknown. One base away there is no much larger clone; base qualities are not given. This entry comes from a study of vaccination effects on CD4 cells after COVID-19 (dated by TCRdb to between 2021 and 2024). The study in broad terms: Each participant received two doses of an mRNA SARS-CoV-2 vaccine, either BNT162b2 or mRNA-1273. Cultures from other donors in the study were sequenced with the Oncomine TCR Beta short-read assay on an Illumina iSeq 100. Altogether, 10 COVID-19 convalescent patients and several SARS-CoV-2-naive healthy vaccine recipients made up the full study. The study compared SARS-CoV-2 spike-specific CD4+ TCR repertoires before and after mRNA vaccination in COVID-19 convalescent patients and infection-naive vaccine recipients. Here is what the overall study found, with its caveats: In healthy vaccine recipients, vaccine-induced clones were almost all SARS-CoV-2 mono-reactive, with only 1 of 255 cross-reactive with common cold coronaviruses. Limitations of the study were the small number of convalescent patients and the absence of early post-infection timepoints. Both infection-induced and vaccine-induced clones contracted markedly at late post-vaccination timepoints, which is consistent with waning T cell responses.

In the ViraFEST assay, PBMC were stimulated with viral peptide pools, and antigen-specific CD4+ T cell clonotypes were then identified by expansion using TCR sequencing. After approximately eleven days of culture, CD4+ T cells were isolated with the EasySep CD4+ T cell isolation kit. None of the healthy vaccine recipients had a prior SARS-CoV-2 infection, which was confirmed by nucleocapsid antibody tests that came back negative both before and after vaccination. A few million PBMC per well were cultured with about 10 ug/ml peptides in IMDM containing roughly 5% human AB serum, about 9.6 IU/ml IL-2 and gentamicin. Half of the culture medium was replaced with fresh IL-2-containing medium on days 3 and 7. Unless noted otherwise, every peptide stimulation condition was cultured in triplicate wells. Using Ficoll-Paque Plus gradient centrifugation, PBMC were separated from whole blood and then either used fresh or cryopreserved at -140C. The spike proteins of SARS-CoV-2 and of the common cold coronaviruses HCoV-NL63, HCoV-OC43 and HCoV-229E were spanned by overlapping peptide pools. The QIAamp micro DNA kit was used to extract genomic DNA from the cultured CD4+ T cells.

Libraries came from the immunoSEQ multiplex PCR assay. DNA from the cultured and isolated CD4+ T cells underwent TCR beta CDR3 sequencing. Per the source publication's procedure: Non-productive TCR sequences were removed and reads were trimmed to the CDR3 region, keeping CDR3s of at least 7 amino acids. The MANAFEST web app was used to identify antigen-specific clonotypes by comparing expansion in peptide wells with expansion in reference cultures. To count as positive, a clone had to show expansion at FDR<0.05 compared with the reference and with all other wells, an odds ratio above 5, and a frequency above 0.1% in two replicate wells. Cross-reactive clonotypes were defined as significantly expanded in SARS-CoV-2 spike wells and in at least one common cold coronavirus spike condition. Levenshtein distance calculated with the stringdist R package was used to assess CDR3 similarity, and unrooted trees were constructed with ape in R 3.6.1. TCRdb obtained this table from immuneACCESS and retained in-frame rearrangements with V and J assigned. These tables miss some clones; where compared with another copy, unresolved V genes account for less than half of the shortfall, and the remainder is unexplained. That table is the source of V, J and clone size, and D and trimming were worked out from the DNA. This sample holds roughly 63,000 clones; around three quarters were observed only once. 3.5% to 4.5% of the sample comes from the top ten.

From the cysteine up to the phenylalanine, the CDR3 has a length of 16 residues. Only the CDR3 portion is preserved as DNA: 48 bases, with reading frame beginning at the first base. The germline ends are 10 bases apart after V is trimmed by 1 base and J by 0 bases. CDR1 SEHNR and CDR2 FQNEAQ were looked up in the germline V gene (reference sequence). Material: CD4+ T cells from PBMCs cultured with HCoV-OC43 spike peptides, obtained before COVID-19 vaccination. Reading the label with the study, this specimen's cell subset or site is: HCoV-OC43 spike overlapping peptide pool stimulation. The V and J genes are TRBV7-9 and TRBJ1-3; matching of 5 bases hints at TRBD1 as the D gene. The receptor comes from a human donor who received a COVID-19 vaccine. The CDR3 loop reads CASSLGIGGSGNTIYF. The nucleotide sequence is TGTGCCAGCAGCTTAGGAATTGGGGGCTCTGGAAACACCATATATTTT.